The T cell receptor beta chain described here comes from a study of shared clonotypes between healthy human individuals. In the study overall: A donor's plate count was three for CD4 naive and three for CD4 memory; CD8 naive had two and CD8 memory one.

The split of CD4+ cells yielded CD45RA+ naive and CD45RA-negative memory subsets. Of note for this clone: Its target is not known.

Once extracted for a subset, genomic DNA was divided evenly among several immunoSEQ plates. Here immunoSEQ multiplex PCR was the method, and the copy in TCRdb shows in-frame clones only, minus some. The sample consists of 2 million to 2.5 million clones, 95% of them appearing once. Study-level results: It was the non-shared clonotypes that had lower generation probabilities than clonotypes shared by all four donors.

Sequencing input: naive CD4+ T cells sorted from blood. Subset specified: CD45RA+ positively selected. This TCR derives from a man aged 18 to 30 in good health.

DNA for the CDR3: TGTGCCAGCAGCCAAATATTTCAGGGGGCGCTTGGAGCTTTCTTT. This encodes CASSQIFQGALGAFF. The rearrangement links TRBV7-8 to TRBJ1-1, with 8 bases that match TRBD1. The CDR3 is 15 amino acids. V dropped 5 bases and J dropped 10; count of bases not matched to a gene: 15. Germline V lookup: CDR1 SGHVS, CDR2 FQNEAQ.